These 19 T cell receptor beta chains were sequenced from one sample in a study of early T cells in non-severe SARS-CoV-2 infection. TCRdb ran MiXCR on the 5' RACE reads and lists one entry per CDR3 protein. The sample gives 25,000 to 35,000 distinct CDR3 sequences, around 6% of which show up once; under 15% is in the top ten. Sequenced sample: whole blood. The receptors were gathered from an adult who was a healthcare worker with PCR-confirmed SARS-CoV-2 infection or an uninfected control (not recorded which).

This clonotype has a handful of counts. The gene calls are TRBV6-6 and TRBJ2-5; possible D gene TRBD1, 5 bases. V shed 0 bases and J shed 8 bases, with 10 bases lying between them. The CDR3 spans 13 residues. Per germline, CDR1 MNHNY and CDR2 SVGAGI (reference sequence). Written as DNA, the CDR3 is TGTGCCAGCAGTTACTCGGACAAGAGTACCCAGTACTTC. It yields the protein CASSYSDKSTQYF.

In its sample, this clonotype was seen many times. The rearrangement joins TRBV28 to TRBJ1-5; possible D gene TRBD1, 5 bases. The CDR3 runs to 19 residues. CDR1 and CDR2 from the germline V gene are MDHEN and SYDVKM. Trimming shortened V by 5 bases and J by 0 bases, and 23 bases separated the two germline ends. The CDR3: CASSLATASTYYSNQPQHF. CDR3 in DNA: TGTGCCAGCAGTCTCGCGACAGCCAGCACTTATTATAGCAATCAGCCCCAGCATTTT.

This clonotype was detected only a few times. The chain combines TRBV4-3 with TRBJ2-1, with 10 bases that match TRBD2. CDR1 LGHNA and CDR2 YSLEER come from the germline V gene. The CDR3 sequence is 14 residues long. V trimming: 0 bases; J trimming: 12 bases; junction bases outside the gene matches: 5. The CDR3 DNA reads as TGCGCCAGCAGCCAAGATGGGAGCGGGGGGGCGCAGTTCTTC. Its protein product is CASSQDGSGGAQFF.

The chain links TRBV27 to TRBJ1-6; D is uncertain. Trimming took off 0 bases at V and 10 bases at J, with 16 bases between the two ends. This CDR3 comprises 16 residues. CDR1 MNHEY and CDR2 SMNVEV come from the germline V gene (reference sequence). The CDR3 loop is CASSLSSAGGRSPLHF. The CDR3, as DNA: TGTGCCAGCAGTTTATCCTCGGCAGGAGGCCGGTCACCCCTCCACTTT.

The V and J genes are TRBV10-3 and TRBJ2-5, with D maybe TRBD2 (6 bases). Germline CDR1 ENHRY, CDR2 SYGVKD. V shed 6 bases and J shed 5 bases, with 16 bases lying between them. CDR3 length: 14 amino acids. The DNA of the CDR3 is TGTGCCATCAGGACCTCCGGGACTCAGGAGACCCAGTACTTC. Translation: CAIRTSGTQETQYF.

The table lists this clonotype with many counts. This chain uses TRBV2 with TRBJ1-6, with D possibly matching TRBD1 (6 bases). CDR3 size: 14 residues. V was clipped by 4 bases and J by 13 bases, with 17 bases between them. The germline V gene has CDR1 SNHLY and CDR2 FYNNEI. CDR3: CASSADSGGGPLHF. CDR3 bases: TGTGCCAGCAGTGCGGACAGCGGAGGCGGGCCCCTCCACTTT.

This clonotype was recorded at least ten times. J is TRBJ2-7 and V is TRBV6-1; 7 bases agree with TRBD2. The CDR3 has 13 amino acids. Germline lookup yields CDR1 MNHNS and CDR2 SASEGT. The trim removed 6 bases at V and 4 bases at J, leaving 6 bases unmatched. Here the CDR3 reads CASSHPGGYEQYF. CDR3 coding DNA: TGTGCCAGCAGCCACCCGGGGGGATACGAGCAGTACTTC.

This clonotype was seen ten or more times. CDR3 in amino acids: CASSVEGDQPQHF. The CDR3 region has the DNA TGTGCCAGCAGCGTAGAAGGGGATCAGCCCCAGCATTTT. This rearrangement joins TRBV9 to TRBJ1-5; TRBD1 is a possible D gene (5 bases). CDR3 length: 13 amino acids. Trimming stripped 0 bases from V and 5 bases from J, with 6 bases between. Per germline, CDR1 SGDLS and CDR2 YYNGEE.

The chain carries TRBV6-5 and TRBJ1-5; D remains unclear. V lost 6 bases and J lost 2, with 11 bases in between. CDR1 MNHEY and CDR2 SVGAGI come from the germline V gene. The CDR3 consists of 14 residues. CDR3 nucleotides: TGTGCCAGCAGATCTGGGTTTGGCAATCAGCCCCAGCATTTT. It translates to CASRSGFGNQPQHF.

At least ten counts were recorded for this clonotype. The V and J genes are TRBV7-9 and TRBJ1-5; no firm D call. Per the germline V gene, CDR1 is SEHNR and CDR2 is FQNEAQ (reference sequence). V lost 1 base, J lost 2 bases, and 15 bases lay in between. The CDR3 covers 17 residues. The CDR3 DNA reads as TGTGCCAGCAGCTTAGGGGAGACACTGGTGGGCAATCAGCCCCAGCATTTT. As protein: CASSLGETLVGNQPQHF.

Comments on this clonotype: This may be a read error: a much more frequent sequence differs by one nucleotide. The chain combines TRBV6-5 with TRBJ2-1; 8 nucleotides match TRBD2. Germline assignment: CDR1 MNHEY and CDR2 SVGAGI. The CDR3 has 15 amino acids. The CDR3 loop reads CASSYPSAGVDEQSF. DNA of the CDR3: TGTGCCAGCAGTTACCCATCAGCGGGGGTGGATGAGCAGTCCTTC.

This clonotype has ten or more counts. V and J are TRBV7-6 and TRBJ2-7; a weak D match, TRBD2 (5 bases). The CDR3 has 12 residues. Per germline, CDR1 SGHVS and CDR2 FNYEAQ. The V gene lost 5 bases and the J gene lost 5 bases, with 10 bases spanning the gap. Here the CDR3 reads CASSLLADEQYF. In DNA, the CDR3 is TGTGCCAGCAGCCTCCTAGCTGACGAGCAGTACTTC.

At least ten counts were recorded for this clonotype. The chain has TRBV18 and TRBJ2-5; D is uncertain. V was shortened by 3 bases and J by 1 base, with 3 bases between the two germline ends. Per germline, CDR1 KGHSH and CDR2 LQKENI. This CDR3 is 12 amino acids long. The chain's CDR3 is CASSPTQETQYF. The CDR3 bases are TGTGCCAGCTCACCGACCCAAGAGACCCAGTACTTC.

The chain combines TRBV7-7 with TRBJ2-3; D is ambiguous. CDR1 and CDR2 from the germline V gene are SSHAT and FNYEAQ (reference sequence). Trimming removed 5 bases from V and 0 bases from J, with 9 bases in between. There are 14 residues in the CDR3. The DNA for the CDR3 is TGTGCCAGCAGCCCGGACGGGAGCACAGATACGCAGTATTTT. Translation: CASSPDGSTDTQYF.

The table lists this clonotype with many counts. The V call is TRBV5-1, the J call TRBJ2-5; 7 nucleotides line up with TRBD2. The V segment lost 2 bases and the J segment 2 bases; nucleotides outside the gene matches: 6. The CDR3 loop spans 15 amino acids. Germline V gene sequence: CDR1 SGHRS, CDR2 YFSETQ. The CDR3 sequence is CASSFQAGPQETQYF. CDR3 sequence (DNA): TGCGCCAGCAGCTTCCAAGCGGGACCACAAGAGACCCAGTACTTC.

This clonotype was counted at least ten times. The CDR3 nucleotides read TGTGCCAGCAGCTTAGGGGGCAGGGGAAATGAAAAACTGTTTTTT. Amino acids: CASSLGGRGNEKLFF. The chain is built from TRBV7-2 and TRBJ1-4; D possibly corresponds to TRBD1 (6 bases). This CDR3 comprises 15 residues. Germline-derived CDR1 and CDR2 are SGHTA and FQGNSA. Trimming left V 1 base short and J 5 bases short, with 11 bases between.

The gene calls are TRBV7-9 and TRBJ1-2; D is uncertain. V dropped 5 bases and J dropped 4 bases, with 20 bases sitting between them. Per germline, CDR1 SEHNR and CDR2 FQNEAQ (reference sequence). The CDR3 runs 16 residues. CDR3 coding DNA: TGTGCCAGCAGCCTGAGTCCGGACTCAACACTCTATGGCTACACCTTC. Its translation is CASSLSPDSTLYGYTF.

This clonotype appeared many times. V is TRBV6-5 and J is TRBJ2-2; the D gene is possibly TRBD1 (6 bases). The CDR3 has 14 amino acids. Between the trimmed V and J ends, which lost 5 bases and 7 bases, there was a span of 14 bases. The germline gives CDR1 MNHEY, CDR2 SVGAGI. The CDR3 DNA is TGTGCCAGCAGTGACAACCAGGGGAACGGGGAGCTGTTTTTT. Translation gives CASSDNQGNGELFF.

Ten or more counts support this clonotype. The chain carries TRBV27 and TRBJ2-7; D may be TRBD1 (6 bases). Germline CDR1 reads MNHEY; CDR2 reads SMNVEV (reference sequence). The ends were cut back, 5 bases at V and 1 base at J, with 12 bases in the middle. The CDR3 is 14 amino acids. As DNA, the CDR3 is TGTGCCAGCAGTACCCAACAGGGTTCCTACGAGCAGTACTTC. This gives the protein CASSTQQGSYEQYF.